This T cell receptor beta chain was sequenced in a study of identical twins. Each CDR3 protein gets one entry after TCRdb re-called the 5' RACE reads with MiXCR. The sample records 650,000 to 750,000 distinct CDR3 sequences, less than 25% being singletons. This clonotype has just a few counts. The CDR3 sequence is 14 residues long. Germline CDR1 reads KGHSH; CDR2 reads LQKENI. V gave up 2 bases and J gave up 7 bases; unmatched junction bases: 5. This sample was also put to use in a study of T cells expressing NK-cell markers. That work adds: Out of eight donors sequenced, seven tested HCMV-seropositive and the remaining one seronegative.

The origin of this receptor is a woman in her late teens or twenties in good health. The sequenced sample was PBMCs. The V gene is TRBV18, the J gene TRBJ2-1; 7 bases map to TRBD1. Here the CDR3 reads CASSPRAGGNEQFF. The DNA of the CDR3 is TGTGCCAGCTCACCAAGGGCAGGGGGAAATGAGCAGTTCTTC. Using reference TRBV18 and TRBJ2-1 for the parts outside the CDR3, the full variable domain is NAGVMQNPRHLVRRRGQEARLRCSPMKGHSHVYWYRQLPEEGLKFMVYLQKENIIDESGMPKERFSAEFPKEGPSILRIQQVVRGDSAAYFCASSPRAGGNEQFFGPGTRLTVL.